The source of this TCR beta chain is a study of graft-versus-host responses after intestinal transplantation. Study-wide context: Each recipient received anti-thymocyte globulin induction, then tacrolimus and steroids for about 3 years.

Study results and limitations: Some GvH clones were seen earlier in gut or blood, suggesting intestinal origin. Association was observed between peak circulating GvH clone levels and early post-transplant HvG declines. Allograft graft-versus-host to host-versus-graft clonal ratios ran high in patients with graft-donor T cell macrochimerism.

Clones were sequenced by immunoSEQ multiplex PCR, and TCRdb holds only the in-frame ones, with some missing. The sample lists tens of thousands of clones, approximately 94% seen once, with more than 1.5% in the top ten. Note on this clone: What it binds is not known.

This clonotype originated in a human donor who received an intestinal transplant. Sequenced here: unstimulated CD8+ T cells sorted from spleen or lymph node cells, sampled before intestinal transplant.

This chain's CDR3 is CASSLESREAFF. CDR3 DNA sequence: TGTGCCAGCAGCTTAGAGTCGAGGGAAGCTTTCTTT. The rearrangement links TRBV11-1 to TRBJ1-1; D gene unclear. The CDR3 runs to 12 residues. Trimming shortened V by 1 base and J by 8 bases, and 8 bases separated the two germline ends. From germline, CDR1 is SGHAT and CDR2 FQDESV (reference sequence).